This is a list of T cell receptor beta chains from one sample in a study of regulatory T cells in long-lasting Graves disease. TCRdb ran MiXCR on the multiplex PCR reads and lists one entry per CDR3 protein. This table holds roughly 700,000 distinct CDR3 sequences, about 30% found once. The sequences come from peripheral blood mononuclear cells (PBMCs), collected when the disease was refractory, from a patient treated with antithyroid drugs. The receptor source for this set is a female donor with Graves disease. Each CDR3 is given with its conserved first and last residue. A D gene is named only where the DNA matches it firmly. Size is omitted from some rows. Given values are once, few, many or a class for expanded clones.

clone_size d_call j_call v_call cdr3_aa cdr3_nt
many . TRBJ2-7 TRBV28 CARHGESTGLDEQYF TGTGCCAGACACGGGGAGTCGACGGGGTTGGACGAGCAGTACTTC
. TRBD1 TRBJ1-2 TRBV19 CASSKLDRENYGYTF TGTGCCAGTAGTAAACTTGACAGGGAGAACTATGGCTACACCTTC
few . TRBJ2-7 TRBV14 CASGRASSYEQYF TGTGCCAGCGGGCGTGCGAGCTCCTACGAGCAGTACTTC
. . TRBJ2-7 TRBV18 CASSPSARRVYEQYF TGTGCCAGCTCACCTTCGGCGAGGAGGGTCTACGAGCAGTACTTC
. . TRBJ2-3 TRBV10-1 CASPPMRPDTQYF TGCGCCAGCCCACCCATGAGGCCAGATACGCAGTATTTT
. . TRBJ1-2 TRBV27 CASSPDGITTADGYTF TGTGCCAGCAGTCCTGACGGGATAACTACCGCTGATGGCTACACCTTC
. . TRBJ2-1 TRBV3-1 CASSLPGPRNNEQFF TGTGCCAGCAGCCTCCCAGGGCCCCGGAACAATGAGCAGTTCTTC
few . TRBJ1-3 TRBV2 CASSDDTGAGNTIYF TGTGCCAGCAGTGATGATACGGGTGCAGGAAACACCATATATTTT
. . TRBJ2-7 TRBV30 CAWNTGISRIEQYF TGTGCCTGGAATACGGGGATTTCACGGATCGAGCAGTACTTC
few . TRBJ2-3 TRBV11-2 CASSSRRGPSTDTQYF TGTGCCAGCAGTTCCCGGAGGGGGCCCAGCACAGATACGCAGTATTTT
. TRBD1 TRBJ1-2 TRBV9 CASSGPWTGGSGYTF TGTGCCAGCAGCGGACCATGGACAGGCGGTAGCGGCTACACCTTC
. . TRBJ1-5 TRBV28 CASRPGLYSNQPQHF TGTGCCAGCAGGCCGGGCCTCTATAGCAATCAGCCCCAGCATTTT
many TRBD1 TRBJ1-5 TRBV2 CASSAGTGLNQPQHF TGTGCCAGCAGCGCCGGGACAGGACTCAATCAGCCCCAGCATTTT
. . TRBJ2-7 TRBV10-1 CASSEPRDPIEQYF TGCGCCAGCAGTGAGCCCCGGGACCCCATCGAGCAGTACTTC
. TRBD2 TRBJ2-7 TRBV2 CASRLQGLAGGLGEQYF TGTGCCAGCAGGCTTCAGGGACTAGCGGGAGGGCTGGGCGAGCAGTACTTC
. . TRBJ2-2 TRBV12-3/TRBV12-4 CASRTSANTGELFF TGTGCCAGCAGAACGAGTGCGAACACCGGGGAGCTGTTTTTT
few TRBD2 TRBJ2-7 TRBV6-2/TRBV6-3 CASSYSMGLALYEQYF TGTGCCAGCAGTTACTCGATGGGACTAGCGCTCTACGAGCAGTACTTC
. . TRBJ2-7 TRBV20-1 CSARPGHLTGEQYF TGCAGTGCGAGGCCGGGACATCTCACTGGCGAGCAGTACTTC
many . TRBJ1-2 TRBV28 CASSLGRGGGYTF TGTGCCAGCAGTTTAGGAAGGGGCGGGGGCTACACCTTC
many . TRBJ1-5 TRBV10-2 CASSESRGVVGNQPQHF TGCGCCAGCAGTGAGTCCAGGGGAGTGGTGGGGAATCAGCCCCAGCATTTT
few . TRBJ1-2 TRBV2 CASSERTGLKRNGYTF TGTGCCAGCAGTGAAAGAACAGGCCTAAAGCGAAATGGCTACACCTTC
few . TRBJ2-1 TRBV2 CASRKTDYAEQFF TGTGCCAGCAGAAAGACTGACTACGCTGAGCAGTTCTTC
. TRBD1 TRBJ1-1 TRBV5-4 CASSFTGVDTEAFF TGTGCCAGCAGCTTTACAGGGGTCGACACTGAAGCTTTCTTT
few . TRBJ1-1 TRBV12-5 CASGPAGVAETEAFF TGTGCTAGTGGTCCAGCAGGGGTCGCCGAAACTGAAGCTTTCTTT
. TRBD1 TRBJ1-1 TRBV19 CASSIARSGTENTEAFF TGTGCCAGTAGTATAGCCCGATCCGGGACAGAGAACACTGAAGCTTTCTTT
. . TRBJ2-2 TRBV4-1 CASSQGLGGELFF TGCGCCAGCAGCCAAGGCCTAGGCGGGGAGCTGTTTTTT
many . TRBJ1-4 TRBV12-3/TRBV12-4 CASSPRGDQLFF TGTGCCAGCAGCCCACGAGGGGACCAACTGTTTTTT
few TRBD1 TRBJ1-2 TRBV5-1 CASSPTGATNYGYTF TGCGCCAGCAGCCCGACAGGGGCCACTAACTATGGCTACACCTTC
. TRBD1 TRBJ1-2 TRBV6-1 CASRKAGDRGGYGYTF TGTGCCAGCAGAAAAGCGGGGGACAGGGGTGGCTATGGCTACACCTTC